Listed here is a single T cell receptor (beta chain). The antigen remains unidentified. Profiled with immunoSEQ multiplex PCR; TCRdb holds only in-frame clones, not every one. The table shows 1.4 million or so clones, with just under 99% occurring only once. The data are from a study of shared clonotypes between healthy human individuals. Study-wide results and limits: Generation probabilities of non-shared clonotypes were lower (relative to those shared by all four donors). Clonotypes that were shared across a few donors made up around 5% of naive CD4 clonotypes.

This CDR3 is built from 17 residues. Trimming removed 5 bases from V and 3 bases from J; junction bases left unmatched: 14. Germline loops: CDR1 SEHNR, CDR2 FQNEAQ (reference sequence). This TCR was sampled from a man aged 25 to 40 in good health. The V call is TRBV7-9, the J call TRBJ2-7; 9 bases align to TRBD1. Material: naive CD4+ T cells sorted from blood. Subset denoted: CD45RA+ positively selected. CDR3 bases: TGTGCCAGCAGCCAAACTCCGGGACAGGGATTCATCTACGAGCAGTACTTC. Its translation is CASSQTPGQGFIYEQYF.